The rows below give T cell receptor beta chains drawn from one sample of a study of T cell responses to AZD1222 COVID-19 vaccine. The method was immunoSEQ multiplex PCR; TCRdb's version includes in-frame clones alone and lacks a portion of them. The table records 120,000 or so clones, roughly nine tenths of them present only once. Sample: peripheral blood, taken on day 0 of AZD1222 vaccination. These TCRs come from an adult in good health. The CDR3 runs from the conserved cysteine through the conserved F or W. D genes are given only for firm matches. Size values are once, few and many counts, or a class for expanded clones, and some rows have none.

j_call,v_call,d_call,clone_size,cdr3_nt,cdr3_aa
TRBJ2-7,TRBV15,TRBD1,.,TGTGCCACCAGGAGGGGACAGGGGGATCCCTACGAGCAGTACTTC,CATRRGQGDPYEQYF
TRBJ1-2,TRBV5-1,.,.,TGCGCCAGCAGCTTGGATTTGGCCCCTAGTAGCTACACCTTC,CASSLDLAPSSYTF
TRBJ1-5,TRBV10-3,TRBD1,once,TGTGCCATCAGCGAGACAGGGGATGGACCCCAGCATTTT,CAISETGDGPQHF
TRBJ2-3,TRBV10-1,.,.,TGCGCCAGCAGTGAGTCGGGGCTTCCTCTAAGCACAGATACGCAGTATTTT,CASSESGLPLSTDTQYF
TRBJ2-5,TRBV6-5,.,once,TGTGCCAGCAGTACCGGCCTGAATGGGGGAGAGACCCAGTACTTC,CASSTGLNGGETQYF
TRBJ2-1,TRBV7-9,TRBD2,medium-sized,TGTGCCAGCAGCCGAGTTAGCGGGAGTTTGGGCAATGAGCAGTTCTTC,CASSRVSGSLGNEQFF
TRBJ1-1,TRBV7-2,.,.,TGTGCCAGCAGCCCACAGTCCTACTTAAGCAGACGACCCGAAGCTTTCTTT,CASSPQSYLSRRPEAFF
TRBJ1-2,TRBV2,.,.,TGTGCCAGTCAAGGCCAGTTGTCCTATGGCTACACCTTC,CASQGQLSYGYTF
TRBJ1-3,TRBV18,.,.,TGTGCCAGCTCACGGTCTCAGGGGCCGAGCTCTGGAAACACCATATATTTT,CASSRSQGPSSGNTIYF
TRBJ1-2,TRBV4-2,.,.,TGTGCCAGCAGCCCGGGGGGCGAGGGCTACACCTTC,CASSPGGEGYTF
TRBJ1-1,TRBV4-1,.,.,TGCGCCAGCAGCCGTGGACGGTTGAACACTGAAGCTTTCTTT,CASSRGRLNTEAFF
TRBJ1-6,TRBV7-6,TRBD1,.,TGTGCCAGCAGCCTTACGGGACAGTATAATTCACCCCTCCACTTT,CASSLTGQYNSPLHF
TRBJ2-1,TRBV4-1,TRBD2,.,TGCGCCAGCAGCCAAGGACTAGCGAGCACGCAGTTCTTC,CASSQGLASTQFF
TRBJ1-1,TRBV7-9,.,.,TGTGCCAGCAGCGGACGGGGGGGACAAGTTTTTGGTGAAGCTTTCTTT,CASSGRGGQVFGEAFF
TRBJ1-6,TRBV6-6,.,.,TGTGCCAGCAGTTACTCGAATAATTCACCCCTCCACTTT,CASSYSNNSPLHF
TRBJ1-2,TRBV19,.,.,TGTGCCACCACGGACCGCTATGGCTACACCTTC,CATTDRYGYTF
TRBJ2-1,TRBV19,TRBD2,.,TGTGCCAGTAGTACCCGGGGTAGCGGGAGTAAGCAGTTCTTC,CASSTRGSGSKQFF
TRBJ2-2,TRBV19,.,once,TGTGCCACTACCTCCCCCCCCGGGGAGCTGTTTTTT,CATTSPPGELFF
TRBJ2-7,TRBV3-1/TRBV3-2,TRBD1,few,TGTGCCAGCAGCCCGGACAGGGGCTACGAGCAGTACTTC,CASSPDRGYEQYF
TRBJ2-1,TRBV7-9,TRBD2,.,TGTGCCAGCAGCTTAGTACTAGCGGGAGCATTCGAGCAGTTCTTC,CASSLVLAGAFEQFF
TRBJ1-2,TRBV2,.,.,TGTGCCAGCAGTGAAAGGTGGGACAACTTGGGCTACACCTTC,CASSERWDNLGYTF
TRBJ2-7,TRBV3-1/TRBV3-2,.,.,TGTGCCAGCAGCCAAGGGGGCAGCAAGTGGGCCTACGAGCAGTACTTC,CASSQGGSKWAYEQYF
TRBJ1-1,TRBV11-2,.,.,TGTGCCAGCAGCTCCTCCCGTTCTGAAGCTTTCTTT,CASSSSRSEAFF
TRBJ1-4,TRBV30,TRBD1,.,TGTGCCTGGAGCGAAGACAGGGGTGAAAAACTGTTTTTT,CAWSEDRGEKLFF
TRBJ1-4,TRBV2,TRBD1,.,TGTGCCAGCAGTCATACAGGGGCTAATGAAAAACTGTTTTTT,CASSHTGANEKLFF
TRBJ1-3,TRBV10-2,.,.,TGCGCCAGCAGTGAGGGGGGACGGAGAAGCTCTGGAAACACCATATATTTT,CASSEGGRRSSGNTIYF
TRBJ2-7,TRBV27,.,.,TGTGCCAGCAGTCCCACAGGCACCGGCCACGAGCAGTACTTC,CASSPTGTGHEQYF